The 28 T cell receptor beta chains below all came from one sample that was sequenced in a study of T-cell memory formation after mild COVID-19. TCRdb analysed the 5' RACE reads with MiXCR anew, one entry per CDR3 protein. The repertoire has over 150,000 distinct CDR3 sequences, 10% to 15% of them found once; the top ten carry more than 3%. Sequenced sample: PBMCs or a T cell subset sorted from them (not recorded which). The receptors originated from a man aged 18-30 years who had mild COVID-19 (a few samples of this study predate the infection). Cell type and time point are not known.

The rearrangement joins TRBV6-2 or TRBV6-3 to TRBJ2-1, with 7 bases matching TRBD2. The CDR3 has 12 amino acids. J gave up 4 bases and V 8 bases, and 2 bases lay outside the gene matches. Germline V CDR1 and CDR2: MNHEY, SVGEGT. CDR3 coding DNA: TGTGCCAGCGGGGGGGATTACAATGAGCAGTTCTTC. It codes for CASGGDYNEQFF.

This clonotype has at least ten counts. V usage is TRBV5-1 and J usage is TRBJ2-1; 15 bases fit TRBD2. CDR3 size: 15 residues. After removal of 4 bases from V and 9 bases from J, the junction contained 5 bases not matched to a gene. The V gene's germline CDR1 is SGHRS and CDR2 YFSETQ. CDR3 sequence: CASSTGTSGGIEQFF. CDR3 sequence (DNA): TGCGCCAGCAGCACCGGGACTAGCGGGGGGATTGAGCAGTTCTTC.

This clonotype was seen just once. The genes are TRBV19 and TRBJ2-7; 8 nucleotides agree with TRBD1. The V and J ends lost 10 bases and 0 bases, in that order; junction bases with no gene match: 8. CDR3 length: 14 amino acids. Germline-derived CDR1 and CDR2 are LNHDA and SQIVND (reference sequence). In DNA form, the CDR3 reads TGTGCCACCCCGAAGGACAGGGACTCCTACGAGCAGTACGTC. Its translation: CATPKDRDSYEQYV.

This clonotype was seen a few times. This rearrangement joins TRBV7-8 to TRBJ2-3, with D perhaps TRBD2 (7 bases). V lost 3 bases, J lost 3 bases, and 19 bases lay in between. Germline CDR1 reads SGHVS; CDR2 reads FQNEAQ. CDR3 size: 17 residues. As DNA, the CDR3 is TGTGCCAGCAGCTTGGTCCCGGGGAGGGGGGCGACAGATACGCAGTATTTT. Translating gives CASSLVPGRGATDTQYF. The full variable domain, with the rest looked up from reference TRBV7-8 and TRBJ2-3, is GAGVSQSPRYKVAKRGQDVALRCDPISGHVSLFWYQQALGQGPEFLTYFQNEAQLDKSGLPSDRFFAERPEGSVSTLKIQRTQQEDSAVYLCASSLVPGRGATDTQYFGPGTRLTVL.

The chain employs TRBV6-1 and TRBJ1-5; 7 bases align to TRBD1. The CDR3 covers 14 residues. Germline trimming cut 3 bases from V and 7 bases from J; bases unmatched to any gene: 6. Germline values: CDR1 MNHNS, CDR2 SASEGT. This chain's CDR3 is CASSERQGNQPQHF. CDR3 in DNA: TGTGCCAGCAGTGAGAGACAGGGAAACCAGCCCCAGCATTTT.

The chain couples TRBV5-1 to TRBJ2-7, with D possibly being TRBD1 (5 bases). Germline assignment: CDR1 SGHRS and CDR2 YFSETQ. V lost 4 bases and J 4 bases, leaving 24 bases between the germline ends. The CDR3 sequence is 17 residues long. CDR3 region: CASSRGGGREGKYEQYF. CDR3 DNA: TGCGCCAGCAGCAGGGGCGGTGGCAGGGAAGGGAAGTACGAGCAGTACTTC.

This clonotype has more than one count but fewer than ten. The V and J genes are TRBV11-2 and TRBJ2-7; D is perhaps TRBD1 or TRBD2 (5 bases each). Looked up from germline, CDR1 is SGHAT and CDR2 is FQNNGV. This CDR3 is 14 amino acids long. The V and J ends lost 5 bases and 6 bases respectively, with 17 bases between them. The CDR3 DNA follows: TGTGCCAGCAGCCCCCCCAGGGAGCGTGGCGAGCAGTACGTC. Amino acids: CASSPPRERGEQYV.

This rearrangement joins TRBV7-9 to TRBJ1-5; D uncertain. Trimming left V 5 bases short and J 7 bases short, with 9 bases between. This CDR3 contains 12 residues. Germline loops: CDR1 SEHNR, CDR2 FQNEAQ (reference sequence). The DNA for the CDR3 is TGTGCCAGCAGCCTCCGAGCCCAGCCCCAGCATTTT. This codes for CASSLRAQPQHF. Using reference TRBV7-9 and TRBJ1-5 for the parts outside the CDR3, the full variable domain is DTGVSQNPRHKITKRGQNVTFRCDPISEHNRLYWYRQTLGQGPEFLTYFQNEAQLEKSRLLSDRFSAERPKGSFSTLEIQRTEQGDSAMYLCASSLRAQPQHFGDGTRLSIL.

The chain joins TRBV9 to TRBJ1-4, with a weak D call TRBD1 (5 bases). The CDR3 runs to 12 residues. CDR1 SGDLS and CDR2 YYNGEE come from the germline V gene. The V end lost 5 bases, the J end lost 12 bases, and 14 bases lay between the germline ends. Here the CDR3 reads CASSPSRGELFF. In nucleotides, the CDR3 is TGTGCCAGCAGTCCCTCCCGGGGGGAACTGTTTTTT.

The chain carries TRBV6-6 and TRBJ1-3; TRBD1 is a possible D gene (5 bases). V lost 6 bases and J lost 4, with 10 bases in between. CDR3 length: 13 residues. The V gene's germline CDR1 is MNHNY and CDR2 SVGAGI (reference sequence). The CDR3 nucleotides are TGTGCCAGCAGGAGGGGTGTCGGAAACACCATATATTTT. This encodes CASRRGVGNTIYF.

This clonotype was observed a few times. The CDR3 region has the DNA TGTGCCAGCATCGGCTGGGGACAGTCCTACGAGCAGTACGTC. Translating it yields CASIGWGQSYEQYV. The chain carries TRBV10-3 and TRBJ2-7; TRBD1 matches 7 bases. The V gene's germline CDR1 is ENHRY and CDR2 SYGVKD. The ends lost 10 bases at V and 1 base at J; junction bases unmatched: 10. The CDR3 runs 14 residues.

The CDR3 region has the DNA TGCAGTGCTAGAGGGGGATTCGGACAGGGGGCCGGGCTCCCCTACGAGCAGTACTTC. It translates to CSARGGFGQGAGLPYEQYF. The rearrangement links TRBV20-1 to TRBJ2-7; 11 nucleotides match TRBD1. V shed 1 base, J shed 2 bases, and the junction held 16 bases outside the gene matches. This CDR3 region has 19 residues. Germline V gives CDR1 DFQATT, CDR2 SNEGSKA (reference sequence).

This clonotype was detected a few times. The rearrangement uses TRBV5-1 and TRBJ1-6; D not resolved. CDR3 length: 16 residues. CDR1 and CDR2 from the germline V gene are SGHRS and YFSETQ. Trimming removed 5 bases at V and 0 bases at J, with 12 bases between. The CDR3: CASRPTLGSYNSPLHF. CDR3 sequence (DNA): TGCGCCAGCAGACCAACGCTAGGCTCCTATAATTCACCCCTCCACTTT.

A few counts support this clonotype. V is TRBV5-6 and J is TRBJ2-5; no clear D gene. This CDR3 spans 13 amino acids. The ends were cut back, 1 base at V and 4 bases at J, with 8 bases in the middle. CDR1 SGHDT and CDR2 YYEEEE come from the germline V gene. The CDR3 loop is CASSLRLGETQYF. The CDR3 DNA sequence: TGTGCCAGCAGCTTGCGATTGGGAGAGACCCAGTACTTC.

The genes are TRBV5-1 and TRBJ1-2; 11 bases are a match to TRBD1. The V segment lost 4 bases and the J segment 1 base; nucleotides outside the gene matches: 3. Germline V CDR1 and CDR2: SGHRS, YFSETQ. The CDR3 length is 15 residues. CDR3 DNA: TGCGCCAGCAGCCTCGGGACAGGGGGTAACTATGGCTACACCTTC. Its protein product is CASSLGTGGNYGYTF. The variable domain in full, with the rest retrieved from reference TRBV5-1 and TRBJ1-2, is KAGVTQTPRYLIKTRGQQVTLSCSPISGHRSVSWYQQTPGQGLQFLFEYFSETQRNKGNFPGRFSGRQFSNSRSEMNVSTLELGDSALYLCASSLGTGGNYGYTFGSGTRLTVV.

There are a few counts of this clonotype. The V call is TRBV11-2, the J call TRBJ2-5, with D possibly matching TRBD1 (5 bases). CDR3 size: 16 residues. V lost 1 base, J lost 4 bases, and 16 bases lay in between. The germline gives CDR1 SGHAT, CDR2 FQNNGV. The DNA for the CDR3 is TGTGCCAGCAGCTTAGGGGCTTCAGGGCGCGGAGAGACCCAGTACTTC. Protein sequence: CASSLGASGRGETQYF.

This chain connects TRBV5-1 to TRBJ1-4; 8 positions agree with TRBD1. The ends lost 3 bases at V and 7 bases at J; junction bases unmatched: 5. This CDR3 comprises 14 residues. Germline V gene data show CDR1 as SGHRS and CDR2 as YFSETQ. CDR3 in amino acids: CASSWTGWSEKLFF. CDR3 in DNA: TGCGCCAGCAGCTGGACAGGGTGGAGTGAAAAACTGTTTTTT.

CDR3 loop: CASSMTSGNGRETQYF. DNA for the CDR3: TGCGCCAGCAGCATGACTAGCGGGAACGGGCGGGAGACCCAGTACTTC. The chain couples TRBV5-1 to TRBJ2-5, with TRBD2 matching 11 bases. This CDR3 is built from 16 residues. V gave up 4 bases and J gave up 5 bases; unmatched junction bases: 10. The germline V gene has CDR1 SGHRS and CDR2 YFSETQ.

The V and J genes are TRBV29-1 and TRBJ2-5, with D possibly being TRBD1 or TRBD2 (7 bases each). The V end was cut by 6 bases, the J end by 5 bases, with 19 bases between. Looked up from germline, CDR1 is SQVTM and CDR2 is ANQGSEA. The CDR3 runs to 14 residues. CDR3 in amino acids: CSVSRGGRSETQYF. The DNA of the CDR3 is TGCAGCGTAAGCAGGGGGGGTAGATCGGAGACCCAGTACTTC.

Ten or more counts support this clonotype. V is TRBV28 and J is TRBJ2-5; no firm D call. The germline gives CDR1 MDHEN, CDR2 SYDVKM. This CDR3 is built from 13 residues. The V gene lost 7 bases and the J gene lost 4 bases, with 13 bases spanning the gap. In DNA, the CDR3 is TGTGCCAGCAACTTCCAAGCCCGAGAGACCCAGTACTTC. Amino acids: CASNFQARETQYF.

The chain recombines TRBV7-9 with TRBJ2-3; 8 positions agree with TRBD2. The CDR3 length is 14 residues. CDR1 is SEHNR, CDR2 FQNEAQ, per germline (reference sequence). The V gene end was trimmed by 5 bases and the J gene end by 4 bases; junction bases not matched to a gene: 5. Here the CDR3 DNA reads TGTGCCAGCAGCGGGGGACTAGGGGCAGATACGCAGTATTTT. Encoded protein: CASSGGLGADTQYF.

This clonotype has only a few counts. This chain joins TRBV12-5 and TRBJ2-5; no definite D call. Trimming stripped 0 bases from V and 3 bases from J, with 11 bases between. The CDR3 has 15 amino acids. Germline V gives CDR1 LGHNT, CDR2 FRNRAP. This chain's CDR3 is CASGLVPSPKETQYF. CDR3 nucleotide sequence: TGTGCTAGTGGTTTGGTACCCTCTCCCAAAGAGACCCAGTACTTC.

This clonotype was seen a few times. This chain uses TRBV15 with TRBJ1-2; D possibly corresponds to TRBD1 (6 bases). V shed 6 bases and J shed 5 bases, with 16 bases lying between them. The CDR3 has 14 residues. Germline CDR1 and CDR2: LNHNV and YYDKDF (reference sequence). CDR3 nucleotides: TGTGCCACCAGGACGGTGACAGGCAATTATGGCTACACCTTC. This translates into CATRTVTGNYGYTF.

The genes are TRBV5-1 and TRBJ1-1; D is uncertain. The CDR3 spans 15 residues. Germline CDR1 is SGHRS and CDR2 is YFSETQ. V shed 4 bases and J shed 0 bases, with 13 bases lying between them. The CDR3 sequence is CASSRRPSLNTEAFF. Here the CDR3 DNA reads TGCGCCAGCAGCCGCCGTCCGTCCTTGAACACTGAAGCTTTCTTT. Supplemented by reference TRBV5-1 and TRBJ1-1, the full variable domain reads KAGVTQTPRYLIKTRGQQVTLSCSPISGHRSVSWYQQTPGQGLQFLFEYFSETQRNKGNFPGRFSGRQFSNSRSEMNVSTLELGDSALYLCASSRRPSLNTEAFFGQGTRLTVV.

At least ten counts were recorded for this clonotype. The J gene is TRBJ1-6, the V gene TRBV5-6, with 7 bases aligning to TRBD1. The germline V gene encodes CDR1 SGHDT and CDR2 YYEEEE. This CDR3 has 15 residues. The V and J ends lost 3 bases and 10 bases, in that order; junction bases with no gene match: 10. CDR3 DNA sequence: TGTGCCAGCAGCTCAGCCCCGGGACAGACCTCACCCCTCCACTTT. It codes for CASSSAPGQTSPLHF.

V gene TRBV9 combines with J gene TRBJ1-2, with D perhaps matching TRBD1 (5 bases). Per germline, CDR1 SGDLS and CDR2 YYNGEE. The CDR3 length is 15 residues. Trimming took off 0 bases at V and 3 bases at J, with 12 bases between the two ends. As DNA, the CDR3 is TGTGCCAGCAGCGTAGCCCCAGGGTTTGACTATGGCTACACCTTC. Its translation: CASSVAPGFDYGYTF.

In its sample, this clonotype was seen a few times. The CDR3 bases are TGCGCCAGCAGCTTCGGCAGCTACACCGGGGAGCTGTTTTTT. Its translation: CASSFGSYTGELFF. This chain joins TRBV5-1 and TRBJ2-2; D is uncertain. There are 14 residues in the CDR3. Looked up from germline, CDR1 is SGHRS and CDR2 is YFSETQ. The V gene lost 2 bases and the J gene lost 3 bases, with 8 bases spanning the gap.

This chain links TRBV7-7 with TRBJ2-5, with a possible D match to TRBD1 (6 bases). The germline gives CDR1 SSHAT, CDR2 FNYEAQ (reference sequence). V lost 5 bases and J 6 bases, leaving 16 bases between the germline ends. This CDR3 region has 14 residues. Here the CDR3 reads CASSVDSPGKTQYF. In nucleotides, the CDR3 is TGTGCCAGCAGCGTGGACAGCCCTGGGAAGACCCAGTACTTC.